This T cell receptor beta chain was captured by sequencing in a study of OX40 agonist ivuxolimab in advanced cancers. Libraries were prepared by immunoSEQ multiplex PCR; TCRdb keeps only in-frame clonotypes and omits some of them. The table includes about 82,000 clones, around 90% detected once. Trimming took off 4 bases at V and 2 bases at J, with 13 bases between the two ends. This CDR3 has 15 amino acids. Germline V gene sequence: CDR1 SGHRS, CDR2 YFSETQ. The sequences come from CD4+ or CD8+ T cells sorted from blood, collected in a trial of the OX40 agonist ivuxolimab. The clonotype was recovered from an adult with an advanced solid tumor such as melanoma, head and neck, liver or kidney cancer. V gene TRBV5-1 combines with J gene TRBJ1-5, with TRBD1 as a possible D gene (6 bases). The CDR3 DNA sequence: TGCGCCAGCAGCCCTTGGGGGGCGGGCAATCAGCCCCAGCATTTT. This encodes CASSPWGAGNQPQHF.